The next 7 T cell receptor beta chains were all read from a single sample in a study of graft-versus-host responses after intestinal transplantation. For these TCRs, the target antigens are not known. The table came from immunoSEQ multiplex PCR; TCRdb's copy has only in-frame clones and leaves some out. The sample records about 85,000 clones, around 86% being singletons. The source was unstimulated CD8+ T cells sorted from spleen or lymph node cells, collected before intestinal transplant. The receptor set was obtained from a human donor who received an intestinal transplant.

The CDR3 reads CASSLGESLNQPQHF. The DNA for the CDR3 is TGTGCCAGCAGCCTCGGGGAGTCCCTCAATCAGCCCCAGCATTTT. The J gene is TRBJ1-5, the V gene TRBV11-2; D unresolved. This CDR3 is 15 amino acids long. V lost 5 bases to trimming and J lost 3 bases, with 14 bases between them. The germline V gene encodes CDR1 SGHAT and CDR2 FQNNGV.

The CDR3 DNA reads as TGTGCCAGCAGCCAAGGACCTAGACTAGCGGGAGACGACGAGCAGTACTTC. It yields the protein CASSQGPRLAGDDEQYF. This chain joins TRBV4-2 and TRBJ2-7; TRBD2 aligns across 12 bases. The germline gives CDR1 LGHNA, CDR2 YNFKEQ. This CDR3 has 17 residues. The junction had 9 bases not matched to a gene; V was cut back by 1 base and J by 5 bases.

The chain carries TRBV7-3 and TRBJ2-1; 10 nucleotides align to TRBD2. CDR1 is SGHTA and CDR2 is FQGTGA in the germline V gene. This CDR3 has 15 amino acids. V lost 4 bases and J lost 5; bases outside the gene matches: 5. This CDR3 reads CASSWTSGLDNEQFF. The DNA of the CDR3 is TGTGCCAGCAGCTGGACTAGCGGACTAGACAATGAGCAGTTCTTC.

CDR3 DNA sequence: TGCGCCAGCAGCTTGGAACAGGGGTACGAGCAGTACTTC. It yields the protein CASSLEQGYEQYF. This chain joins TRBV5-1 and TRBJ2-7; 7 nucleotides line up with TRBD1. The CDR3 sequence is 13 residues long. Germline CDR1 SGHRS, CDR2 YFSETQ. V lost 0 bases and J lost 4; bases outside the gene matches: 1.

This chain joins TRBV7-3 and TRBJ2-3; D is ambiguous. The CDR3 has 17 amino acids. Germline V gene data show CDR1 as SGHTA and CDR2 as FQGTGA. With 2 bases removed from V and 2 bases from J, the gap between germline ends came to 17 bases. The CDR3 protein is CASSLGSEVFPTDTQYF. CDR3 nucleotide sequence: TGTGCCAGCAGCTTAGGGTCGGAAGTTTTTCCCACAGATACGCAGTATTTT.

This clone has only a few counts. The gene calls are TRBV30 and TRBJ1-2, with D tentatively TRBD1 (5 bases). The ends were cut back, 5 bases at V and 3 bases at J, with 10 bases in the middle. The CDR3 extends over 12 amino acids. Germline CDR1 and CDR2: GTSNPN and SVGIG (reference sequence). The CDR3 here is CAWFRDDYGYTF. As DNA, the CDR3 is TGTGCCTGGTTCAGGGATGACTATGGCTACACCTTC.

In DNA, the CDR3 is TGTGCCAGCAGTTTATGGACCAGGAGCTCCTACGAGCAGTACTTC. Its translation is CASSLWTRSSYEQYF. The chain recombines TRBV28 with TRBJ2-7; D unclear. The CDR3 runs 15 residues. V shed 0 bases and J shed 0 bases, with 9 bases lying between them. The V gene's germline CDR1 is MDHEN and CDR2 SYDVKM. Drawing the rest from reference TRBV28 and TRBJ2-7, the complete variable domain is DVKVTQSSRYLVKRTGEKVFLECVQDMDHENMFWYRQDPGLGLRLIYFSYDVKMKEKGDIPEGYSVSREKKERFSLILESASTNQTSMYLCASSLWTRSSYEQYFGPGTRLTVT.